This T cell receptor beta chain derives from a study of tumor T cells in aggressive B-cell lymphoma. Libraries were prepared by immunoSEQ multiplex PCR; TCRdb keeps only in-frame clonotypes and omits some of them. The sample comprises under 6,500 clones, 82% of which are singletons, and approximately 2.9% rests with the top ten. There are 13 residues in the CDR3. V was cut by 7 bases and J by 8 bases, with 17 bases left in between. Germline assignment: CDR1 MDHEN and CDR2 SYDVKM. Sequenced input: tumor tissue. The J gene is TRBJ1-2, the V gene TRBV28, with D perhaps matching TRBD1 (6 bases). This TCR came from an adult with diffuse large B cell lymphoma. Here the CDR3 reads CASKGQPSKGYTF. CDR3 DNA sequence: TGTGCCAGCAAAGGACAGCCGTCTAAAGGCTACACCTTC.